These T cell receptor delta chains were read from a single sample in a study of Vδ1+ human thymocytes. TCRdb redid clone calling on the multiplex PCR reads using CATT. The sample consists of around 56,000 delta-chain clones, more than 12% of them appearing once. Source material: Vdelta1+ gamma-delta thymocytes from the thymus. Receptor source: a girl under three years old who had congenital heart surgery. CDR3s include the opening cysteine and the closing phenylalanine or tryptophan. The order of the fields is D gene, clone size, V gene, J gene, CDR3 DNA, CDR3 protein. The D gene is left open where the match is weak. The size entry is marked missing in some rows and otherwise reads once, few, many or a size class.

D: TRDD3; size: -; V: TRDV1; J: TRDJ1; DNA: TGTGCTCTTGGGGATGGGGTTCCTTCTGGGGGATGGTCGGATAAACTCATCTTT; CDR3: CALGDGVPSGGWSDKLIF
D: -; size: few; V: TRDV1; J: TRDJ1; DNA: TGTGCTCTTGGGGAGCTACGATCGGGGGGCTCGTACACCGATAAACTCATCTTT; CDR3: CALGELRSGGSYTDKLIF
D: -; size: few; V: TRDV1; J: TRDJ1; DNA: TGTGCTCTTGGGGATCCCCGGGGATTTAGCAAACTCATCTTT; CDR3: CALGDPRGFSKLIF
D: -; size: -; V: TRDV1; J: TRDJ1; DNA: TGTGCTCTTGGGGTTATAGACCCCTACGGCACGGTCAAGTACACCGATAAACTCATCTTT; CDR3: CALGVIDPYGTVKYTDKLIF
D: -; size: -; V: TRDV1; J: TRDJ1; DNA: TGTGCTCTTGGGGAACTATCAACGCTGGTGGGATCATACACCGATAAACTCATCTTT; CDR3: CALGELSTLVGSYTDKLIF
D: -; size: few; V: TRDV1; J: TRDJ1; DNA: TGTGCTCTTGGGAAACGCCTTCCTCATTACTGGGGGCCCGTGTACACCGATAAACTCATCTTT; CDR3: CALGKRLPHYWGPVYTDKLIF
D: TRDD3; size: few; V: TRDV1; J: TRDJ1; DNA: TGTGCTCTTGGGGAACTAGGAACCGCGGGGGATACGTGCCACACCGATAAACTCATCTTT; CDR3: CALGELGTAGDTCHTDKLIF
D: -; size: few; V: TRDV1; J: TRDJ1; DNA: TGTGCTCTTGGGGGAGGCCTATTTCCTATCTCGGCCGTGTACTGGGGACCCGATAAACTCATCTTT; CDR3: CALGGGLFPISAVYWGPDKLIF
D: TRDD3; size: few; V: TRDV1; J: TRDJ1; DNA: TGTGCTCTTGGGGACCCACTTCCTACTGGGGGATACGACCCTTTTAGGTATAAACTCATCTTT; CDR3: CALGDPLPTGGYDPFRYKLIF
D: -; size: -; V: TRDV1; J: TRDJ1; DNA: TGTGCTCTATTTCCCAGAGTAGGCCCCCTCGGTAGCGAGTACACCGATAAACTCATCTTT; CDR3: CALFPRVGPLGSEYTDKLIF
D: -; size: -; V: TRDV1; J: TRDJ1; DNA: TGTGCTCTTGGGGGACTATTCCTAGCCGGTGGGGGCTACTTCTTT; CDR3: CALGGLFLAGGGYFF
D: -; size: few; V: TRDV1; J: TRDJ1; DNA: TGTGCTCTTGGGAAGTCGACAATCGATAAACTCATCTTT; CDR3: CALGKSTIDKLIF
D: TRDD3; size: -; V: TRDV1; J: TRDJ1; DNA: TGTGCTCTTGGGGGTCTACTGGGGGATACGTCGGGTAAACTCATCTTT; CDR3: CALGGLLGDTSGKLIF
D: TRDD2; size: few; V: TRDV1; J: TRDJ1; DNA: TGTGCTCTTGGGGTATTCAGGATCATTTCTCGGCCTTCCTCTCAATTCCTAAGGGCCGCCGATAAACTCATCTTT; CDR3: CALGVFRIISRPSSQFLRAADKLIF
D: -; size: few; V: TRDV1; J: TRDJ1; DNA: TGTGCTCTTGGGGGTACTTTCCTGGGAGATACGGAAGGCACCGATAAACTCATCTTT; CDR3: CALGGTFLGDTEGTDKLIF
D: -; size: -; V: TRDV1; J: TRDJ1; DNA: TGTGCTCTTGGGGTTTGCCTTCCCCCCTTGGCTAAATACCGCAACTTCGATAAACTCATCTTT; CDR3: CALGVCLPPLAKYRNFDKLIF
D: TRDD3; size: -; V: TRDV1; J: TRDJ1; DNA: TGTGCTCTTGGGGAACTGTGCTCCAATACTGGGGATACCCGCTCGGAGACCGATAAACTCATCTTT; CDR3: CALGELCSNTGDTRSETDKLIF
D: TRDD3; size: -; V: TRDV1; J: TRDJ1; DNA: TGTGCTCTTGGGGAAATTGGGATGCTGTTAAACTGGGGGGAACTTTACACCGATAAACTCATCTTT; CDR3: CALGEIGMLLNWGELYTDKLIF
D: -; size: -; V: TRDV3; J: TRDJ3; DNA: TGTGCCTTCCACCCAGCACCAAGCTCCTGGGACACCCGACAGATGTTTTTC; CDR3: CAFHPAPSSWDTRQMFF
D: TRDD3; size: -; V: TRDV1; J: TRDJ1; DNA: TGTGCTCTTGGGGAACTCCTATACGTGGGATACGGCGCGGGCACCGATAAACTCATCTTT; CDR3: CALGELLYVGYGAGTDKLIF
D: TRDD3; size: -; V: TRDV1; J: TRDJ1; DNA: TGTGCTCTTGGGGAACGACCTGGGGGATACGCGTACACCGATAAACTCATCTTT; CDR3: CALGERPGGYAYTDKLIF
D: -; size: -; V: TRDV1; J: TRDJ1; DNA: TGTGCTCTTGCCACCCCTTTCTCTGATCTCGATAAACTCATCTTT; CDR3: CALATPFSDLDKLIF
D: TRDD3; size: -; V: TRDV1; J: TRDJ1; DNA: TGTGCTCTTGCCCCTAAGGCTGGGGATACTGGGGTCGACACCGATAAACTCATCTTT; CDR3: CALAPKAGDTGVDTDKLIF
D: TRDD3; size: -; V: TRDV1; J: TRDJ1; DNA: TGTGCTCTTGGGTTTCTTCGGCGTCTGGGGGATAAAGCAACCGATAAACTCATCTTT; CDR3: CALGFLRRLGDKATDKLIF
D: TRDD3; size: -; V: TRDV1; J: TRDJ1; DNA: TGTGCTCTTGGGGAACGTTGCCCGCCGGAGGTTTTTCCTAGAACTGGGGGATACACCGATAAACTCATCTTT; CDR3: CALGERCPPEVFPRTGGYTDKLIF
D: TRDD3; size: -; V: TRDV1; J: TRDJ3; DNA: TGTGCTCTTGGGAAGCAACTCGTACTGGGGGATACCGGCTCCTGGGACACCCGACAGATGTTTTTC; CDR3: CALGKQLVLGDTGSWDTRQMFF
D: TRDD3; size: many; V: TRDV2; J: TRDJ3; DNA: TGTGCCTGTGACACCGGATTGGATAGGGGGATTAGCTCCTGGGACACCCGACAGATGTTTTTC; CDR3: CACDTGLDRGISSWDTRQMFF
D: TRDD2; size: few; V: TRDV1; J: TRDJ1; DNA: TGTGCTCTTGGGGGCCAGGTCCCCTTCCTTGGCCCCTTTAAGAGGCTCATCTTT; CDR3: CALGGQVPFLGPFKRLIF
D: TRDD3; size: few; V: TRDV1; J: TRDJ1; DNA: TGTGCTCTTGGGATTCACGTGGGCCTCTTACTGGGGGATACGGACACCGATAAACTCATCTTT; CDR3: CALGIHVGLLLGDTDTDKLIF
D: TRDD2; size: few; V: TRDV1; J: TRDJ1; DNA: TGTGCTCTTGGGGACCCCCTTCCTATCCGAGGATACAGAGACACCGATAAACTCATCTTT; CDR3: CALGDPLPIRGYRDTDKLIF
D: -; size: few; V: TRDV1; J: TRDJ1; DNA: TGTGCTCTTGGGGAACGGGTAAAGTTGAGCGACCCCCGGGGCGATAAACTCATCTTT; CDR3: CALGERVKLSDPRGDKLIF
D: TRDD3; size: -; V: TRDV1; J: TRDJ1; DNA: TGTGCTCTTGGGTTCACGGCCCCCTTTCCAGCTGGGGGATACGCTCCCGATAAACTCATCTTT; CDR3: CALGFTAPFPAGGYAPDKLIF
D: TRDD3; size: medium-sized; V: TRDV2; J: TRDJ1; DNA: TGTGCCTGTGACACCGGACTATTCCCCCTCAAGAGCGGGGGATGGACAAAACTCATCTTT; CDR3: CACDTGLFPLKSGGWTKLIF
D: -; size: -; V: TRDV3; J: TRDJ1; DNA: -; CDR3: CALGSYVCRPKLIF
D: TRDD3; size: -; V: TRDV1; J: TRDJ1; DNA: TGTGCTCTTGGGGAACTAGTTTGGGGGATACGGACCGATAAACTCATCTTT; CDR3: CALGELVWGIRTDKLIF
D: -; size: -; V: TRDV1; J: TRDJ1; DNA: TGTGCTCTTAACGACTATACTGGGAGCTTGGGAATGTACACCGATAAACTCATCTTT; CDR3: CALNDYTGSLGMYTDKLIF
D: TRDD3; size: -; V: TRDV2; J: TRDJ1; DNA: TGTGCCTGTGACACTCGTCTAACTACTAACTGGGGGATACGCGATCCTTTTGTAGAATCCGATAAACTCATCTTT; CDR3: CACDTRLTTNWGIRDPFVESDKLIF
D: TRDD3; size: -; V: TRDV1; J: TRDJ1; DNA: TGTGCTCTTGGGGAAATCCTATTGGGGGACCACACCGATAAACTCATCTTT; CDR3: CALGEILLGDHTDKLIF
D: TRDD3; size: few; V: TRDV1; J: TRDJ1; DNA: TGTGCTCTTGGGGAATGGAGGCTTCCTCGGGACCTGGGGGATACTACTACCGATAAACTCATCTTT; CDR3: CALGEWRLPRDLGDTTTDKLIF
D: TRDD3; size: few; V: TRDV1; J: TRDJ1; DNA: TGTGCTCTTGGTTTACAGGCTACTGGGGGATACGCGTATCCGGGCACCGATAAACTCATCTTT; CDR3: CALGLQATGGYAYPGTDKLIF